This TCR beta chain came from a study of CD8+CD57+ T cells in acquired aplastic anemia. Looking at the study overall: Sorted CD4+ plus CD8+ cells gave DNA averaging roughly 3.5 ug. The study obtained about 9.9 million reads on average for CD4+ cells from healthy donors. Study-wide results and limits: Common to patients and controls were about 31 CD8+ CDR3 sequences. Controls and patients did not differ significantly in CD8+ Simpson's diversity.

To note about this clonotype: The antigen is unknown.

Researchers used genomic DNA as the template to profile TCR beta VDJ and CDR3. From the reads, TCRdb called clonotypes with MiXCR, one entry per CDR3 protein. This sample carries some 220,000 distinct CDR3 sequences, roughly 33% of them seen once, and the ten largest clones take 1% to 1.3%. The germline V gene has CDR1 SGHTA and CDR2 FQGNSA. The V gene lost 5 bases and the J gene lost 6 bases, with 23 bases spanning the gap. CDR3 size: 16 residues. The TCR was taken from a human donor in good health, serving as a control. The chain employs TRBV7-2 and TRBJ2-7; D is perhaps TRBD1 (5 bases). Source material: sorted CD4+, CD8+, or CD8+CD57+ T cells (not recorded which) from PBMCs. The CDR3 region has the DNA TGTGCCAGCAGCCAGAACCAGGGTCAGGGTTATTTCGAGCAGTACTTC. Translation gives CASSQNQGQGYFEQYF.